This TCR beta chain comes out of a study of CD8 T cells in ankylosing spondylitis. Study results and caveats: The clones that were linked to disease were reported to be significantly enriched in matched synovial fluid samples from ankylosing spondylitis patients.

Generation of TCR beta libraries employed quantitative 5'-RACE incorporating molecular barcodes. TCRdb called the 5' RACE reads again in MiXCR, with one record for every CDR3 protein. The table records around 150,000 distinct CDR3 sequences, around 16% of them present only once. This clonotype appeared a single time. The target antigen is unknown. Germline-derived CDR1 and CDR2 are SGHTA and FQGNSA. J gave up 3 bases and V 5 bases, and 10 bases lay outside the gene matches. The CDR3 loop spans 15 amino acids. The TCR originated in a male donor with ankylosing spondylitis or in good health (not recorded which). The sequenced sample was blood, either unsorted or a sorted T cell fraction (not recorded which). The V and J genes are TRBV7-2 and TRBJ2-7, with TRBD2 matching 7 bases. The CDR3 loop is CASSLSAGRVYEQYF. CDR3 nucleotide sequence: TGTGCCAGCAGCCTCTCGGCAGGGAGGGTCTACGAGCAGTACTTC.